This TCR beta chain was observed in a study of cytomegalovirus exposure and HLA in healthy donors. Amplification used 60 Vbeta primers and 13 Jbeta primers. This table comes from immunoSEQ multiplex PCR, and its TCRdb copy is limited to in-frame clones, with some not included. The sample consists of more than 150,000 clones, about 80% of them appearing once. This clonotype was sampled from a man between 40 and 49 years old in good health and CMV-seronegative. Material: PBMCs.

CDR3 DNA: TGTGCCAGCAGCTCATCAGGGGACGCCTATGGCTACACCTTC. It is translated as CASSSSGDAYGYTF. The chain is built from TRBV5-4 and TRBJ1-2; D is perhaps TRBD1 (6 bases). V shed 3 bases and J shed 4 bases, with 13 bases lying between them. The CDR3 is 14 amino acids. Per germline, CDR1 SGHNT and CDR2 YYREEE (reference sequence).